The entry below describes one T cell receptor beta chain. This sequence may be a read error, since a much larger clone differs from it by one base. There are 13 residues in the CDR3. Looked up from germline, CDR1 is SNHLY and CDR2 is FYNNEI. This library used approximately 390 ng RNA and molecular barcoded adaptors spanning alpha/delta and beta/gamma chains. TCRdb re-analysed the reads in MiXCR, keeping a single row per CDR3 protein. The data hold more than 20,000 distinct CDR3 sequences, with 20% to 25% observed a single time. This sample is part of a study of read filtering for tumor transcriptome and immune sequencing.

What was sequenced was a population of CD138-negative cells sorted from bone marrow. V and J are TRBV2 and TRBJ2-5, with D perhaps matching TRBD2 (6 bases). This TCR came from a donor older than 35 with multiple myeloma. The CDR3 DNA sequence: TGTGCCTCAAAGAGGGACTTTCAAGAGATCCAGTACTTC. Its protein is CASKRDFQEIQYF.